The source of this T cell receptor (beta chain) is a study of early T cells in non-severe SARS-CoV-2 infection. This clonotype was counted many times. TCRdb redid the calling of the 5' RACE reads with MiXCR, one entry per CDR3 protein. In the table there are approximately 46,000 distinct CDR3 sequences, about a tenth of which are singletons. Germline V gene data show CDR1 as SGHRS and CDR2 as YFSETQ. The V end was cut by 0 bases, the J end by 5 bases, with 14 bases between. The CDR3 contains 16 residues. The sequencing input was whole blood. This rearrangement joins TRBV5-1 to TRBJ2-2; no firm D call. The sequence was collected from an adult who was a healthcare worker with PCR-confirmed SARS-CoV-2 infection or an uninfected control (not recorded which). CDR3 nucleotide sequence: TGCGCCAGCAGCTTGGATCGGAACTTTGGTACCGGGGAGCTGTTTTTT. It codes for CASSLDRNFGTGELFF.